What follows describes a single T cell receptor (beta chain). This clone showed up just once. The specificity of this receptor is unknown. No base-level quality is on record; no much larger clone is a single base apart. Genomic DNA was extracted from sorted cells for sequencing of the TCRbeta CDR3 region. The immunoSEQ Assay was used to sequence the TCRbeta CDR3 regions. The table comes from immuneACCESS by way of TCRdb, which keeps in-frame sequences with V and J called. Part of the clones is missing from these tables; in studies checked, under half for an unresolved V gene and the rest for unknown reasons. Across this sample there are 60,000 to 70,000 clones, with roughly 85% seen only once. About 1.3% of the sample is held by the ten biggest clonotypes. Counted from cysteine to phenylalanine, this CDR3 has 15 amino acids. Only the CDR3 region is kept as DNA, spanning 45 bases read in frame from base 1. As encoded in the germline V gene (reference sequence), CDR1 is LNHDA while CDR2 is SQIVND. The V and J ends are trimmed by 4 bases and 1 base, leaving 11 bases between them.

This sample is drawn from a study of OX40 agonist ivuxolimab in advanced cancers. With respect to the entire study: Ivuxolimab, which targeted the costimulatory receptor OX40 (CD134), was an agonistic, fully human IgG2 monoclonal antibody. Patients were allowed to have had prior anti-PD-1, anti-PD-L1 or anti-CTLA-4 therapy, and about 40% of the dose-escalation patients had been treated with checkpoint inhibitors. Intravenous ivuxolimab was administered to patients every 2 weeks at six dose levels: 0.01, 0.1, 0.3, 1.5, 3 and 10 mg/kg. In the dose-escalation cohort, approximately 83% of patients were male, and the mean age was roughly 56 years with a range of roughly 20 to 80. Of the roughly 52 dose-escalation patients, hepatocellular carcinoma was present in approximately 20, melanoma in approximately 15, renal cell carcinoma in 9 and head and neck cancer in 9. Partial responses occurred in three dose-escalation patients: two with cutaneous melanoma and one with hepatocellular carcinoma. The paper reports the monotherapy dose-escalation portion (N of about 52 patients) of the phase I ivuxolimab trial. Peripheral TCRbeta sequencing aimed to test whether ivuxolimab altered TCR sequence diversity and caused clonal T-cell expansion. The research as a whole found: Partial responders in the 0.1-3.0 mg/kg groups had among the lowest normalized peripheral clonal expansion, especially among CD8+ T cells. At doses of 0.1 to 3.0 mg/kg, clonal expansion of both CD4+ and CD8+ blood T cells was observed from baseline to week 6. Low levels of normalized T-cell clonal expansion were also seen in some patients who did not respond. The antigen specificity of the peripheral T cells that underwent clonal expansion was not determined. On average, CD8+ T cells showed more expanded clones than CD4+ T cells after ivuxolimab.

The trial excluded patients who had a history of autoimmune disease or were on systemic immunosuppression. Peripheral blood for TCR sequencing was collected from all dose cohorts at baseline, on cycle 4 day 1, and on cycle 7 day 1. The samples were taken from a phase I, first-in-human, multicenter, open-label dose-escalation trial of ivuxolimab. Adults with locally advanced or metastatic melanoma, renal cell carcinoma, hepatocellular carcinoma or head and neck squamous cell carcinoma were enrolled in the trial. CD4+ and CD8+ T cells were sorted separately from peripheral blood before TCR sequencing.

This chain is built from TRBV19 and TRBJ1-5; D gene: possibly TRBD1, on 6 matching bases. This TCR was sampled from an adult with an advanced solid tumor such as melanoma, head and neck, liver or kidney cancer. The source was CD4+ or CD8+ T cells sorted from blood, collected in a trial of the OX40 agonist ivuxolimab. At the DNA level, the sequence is TGTGCCAGTAGTACCAACAGGGCGAGCAATCAGCCCCAGCATTTT. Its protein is CASSTNRASNQPQHF.